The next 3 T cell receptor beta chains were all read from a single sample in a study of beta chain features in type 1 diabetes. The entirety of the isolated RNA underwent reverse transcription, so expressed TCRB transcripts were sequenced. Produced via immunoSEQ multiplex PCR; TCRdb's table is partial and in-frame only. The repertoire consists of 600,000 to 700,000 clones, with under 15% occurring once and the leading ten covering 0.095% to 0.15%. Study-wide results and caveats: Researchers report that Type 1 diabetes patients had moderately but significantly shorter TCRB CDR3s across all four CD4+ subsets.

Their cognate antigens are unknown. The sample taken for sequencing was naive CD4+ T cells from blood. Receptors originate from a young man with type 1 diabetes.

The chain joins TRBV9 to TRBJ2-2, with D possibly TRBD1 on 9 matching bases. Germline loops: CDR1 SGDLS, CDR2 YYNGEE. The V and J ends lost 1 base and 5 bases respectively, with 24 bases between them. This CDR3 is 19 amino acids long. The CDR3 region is CASSVWDRAGTSDTGELFF. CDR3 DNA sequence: TGTGCCAGCAGCGTATGGGACAGGGCAGGGACTAGTGATACCGGGGAGCTGTTTTTT.

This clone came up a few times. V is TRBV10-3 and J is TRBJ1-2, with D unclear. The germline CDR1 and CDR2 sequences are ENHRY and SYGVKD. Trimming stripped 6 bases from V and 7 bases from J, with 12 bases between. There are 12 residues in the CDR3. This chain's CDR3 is CAISLIPGGYTF. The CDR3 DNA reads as TGTGCCATCAGCCTAATACCGGGTGGCTACACCTTC.

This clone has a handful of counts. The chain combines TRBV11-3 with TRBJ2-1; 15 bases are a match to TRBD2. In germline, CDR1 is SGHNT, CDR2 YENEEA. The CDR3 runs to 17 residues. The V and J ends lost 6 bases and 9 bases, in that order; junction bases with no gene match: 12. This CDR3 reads CASSSAYGTSGGREQFF. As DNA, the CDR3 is TGTGCCAGCAGTTCAGCATACGGGACTAGCGGGGGGCGTGAGCAGTTCTTC.